The 31 T cell receptor beta chains reported below all come from one sample, sequenced in a study of T-cell reconstitution after alpha-beta-depleted transplantation in children. Unique molecular identifiers were built into the TCRbeta library. TCRdb reprocessed the PCR reads via MiXCR and lists one record per CDR3 protein. The sample contains approximately 31,000 distinct CDR3 sequences, 5% to 7% of which appear only once. These receptors are not linked to any known antigen. General observations from the study: Expanded clones from the graft, numbering several hundred, reportedly supplied alpha-beta T cells about two months after transplant.

The source material was peripheral blood, sampled 60 days after TCRalphabeta/CD19-depleted stem cell transplant. These receptors all stem from a child less than two years old who had a stem cell transplant for acute myeloid leukemia, so the T cells may come from the graft donor.

This clonotype was seen at least ten times. V gene TRBV28 combines with J gene TRBJ1-5; D perhaps matches TRBD1 (5 bases). Germline V gene data show CDR1 as MDHEN and CDR2 as SYDVKM. The CDR3 is 13 residues long. Trimming shortened V by 3 bases and J by 7 bases, and 10 bases separated the two germline ends. CDR3 sequence (DNA): TGTGCCAGCAGTTTCGCAGGGAGACAGCCCCAGCATTTT. This sequence encodes CASSFAGRQPQHF. The complete variable domain, with remaining parts taken from reference TRBV28 and TRBJ1-5, reads DVKVTQSSRYLVKRTGEKVFLECVQDMDHENMFWYRQDPGLGLRLIYFSYDVKMKEKGDIPEGYSVSREKKERFSLILESASTNQTSMYLCASSFAGRQPQHFGDGTRLSIL.

At least ten counts were recorded for this clonotype. The rearrangement uses TRBV29-1 and TRBJ1-2, with 7 bases matching TRBD1. The J segment lost 2 bases and the V segment lost 5 bases, leaving 5 bases of the junction unmatched. Germline values: CDR1 SQVTM, CDR2 ANQGSEA. The CDR3 contains 13 residues. Written as DNA, the CDR3 is TGCAGCGTTTCAGGGGGGGAGAACTATGGCTACACCTTC. This codes for CSVSGGENYGYTF. The full variable domain, with the rest looked up from reference TRBV29-1 and TRBJ1-2, is SAVISQKPSRDICQRGTSLTIQCQVDSQVTMMFWYRQQPGQSLTLIATANQGSEATYESGFVIDKFPISRPNLTFSTLTVSNMSPEDSSIYLCSVSGGENYGYTFGSGTRLTVV.

CDR3 DNA: TGTGCCAGCACCGTCACGGATAGCAATCAGCCCCAGCATTTT. Amino acids: CASTVTDSNQPQHF. The chain joins TRBV28 to TRBJ1-5, with D hard to call. V shed 7 bases and J shed 0 bases, with 10 bases lying between them. The CDR3 runs 14 residues. CDR1 and CDR2 from the germline V gene are MDHEN and SYDVKM.

This clonotype turned up a few times. The chain uses TRBV5-1 and TRBJ2-7; D remains unclear. CDR1 and CDR2 from the germline V gene are SGHRS and YFSETQ. V lost 9 bases and J 3 bases, leaving 13 bases between the germline ends. The CDR3 covers 12 residues. CDR3 DNA sequence: TGCGCCATCCCTTGGGCCCTCTACGAGCAGTACTTC. Encoded protein: CAIPWALYEQYF.

There are many counts of this clonotype. This chain links TRBV25-1 with TRBJ1-3, with D uncertain. Trimming took 4 bases from V and 0 from J, leaving 13 bases between them. CDR1 and CDR2 (germline): MGHDK, SYGVNS. This CDR3 comprises 16 residues. CDR3 nucleotide sequence: TGTGCCAGCAGTGGCCGGGCCACTCCCTCTGGAAACACCATATATTTT. Translated: CASSGRATPSGNTIYF.

The table lists this clonotype with many counts. The chain has TRBV5-5 and TRBJ2-7, with D perhaps matching TRBD2 (6 bases). CDR3 length: 14 residues. The germline CDR1 and CDR2 sequences are SGHKS and YYEKEE (reference sequence). Between the trimmed V and J ends, which lost 1 base and 2 bases, there was a span of 10 bases. The CDR3 sequence is CASSLLGGTYEQYF. CDR3 nucleotides: TGTGCCAGCAGCTTGTTGGGGGGAACCTACGAGCAGTACTTC.

This clonotype has a count of ten or more. The rearrangement links TRBV4-2 to TRBJ2-5; no clear D. CDR1 and CDR2 (germline): LGHNA, YNFKEQ. This CDR3 has 16 residues. The V end was cut by 0 bases, the J end by 0 bases, with 11 bases between. The CDR3 DNA reads as TGTGCCAGCAGCCAAGATCCCCAGATGTACCAAGAGACCCAGTACTTC. Its protein product is CASSQDPQMYQETQYF.

The rearrangement links TRBV12-5 to TRBJ2-1; the D is unclear. Germline V CDR1 and CDR2: LGHNT, FRNRAP. The CDR3 has 12 amino acids. CDR3 in amino acids: CVCGSRFNEQFF. DNA of the CDR3: TGTGTCTGTGGTTCTAGATTCAATGAGCAGTTCTTC. Filled out from reference TRBV12-5 and TRBJ2-1, the complete variable domain reads DARVTQTPRHKVTEMGQEVTMRCQPILGHNTVFWYRQTMMQGLELLAYFRNRAPLDDSGMPKDRFSAEMPDATLATLKIQPSEPRDSAVYFCVCGSRFNEQFFGPGTRLTVL.

Concerning this clonotype: A read error is possible here, since a much larger clone lies one base away. V usage is TRBV7-9 and J usage is TRBJ2-7, with D hard to call. Germline CDR1 is SEHNR and CDR2 is FQNEAQ (reference sequence). The CDR3 consists of 12 residues. This chain's CDR3 is CASSPHPHEEYF. DNA for the CDR3: TGTGCCAGCAGCCCCCATCCCCACGAGGAGTACTTC.

The table lists this clonotype with many counts. V usage is TRBV20-1 and J usage is TRBJ2-4; D is ambiguous. This CDR3 contains 15 residues. V lost 6 bases, J lost 0 bases, and 15 bases lay in between. Germline V gene data show CDR1 as DFQATT and CDR2 as SNEGSKA (reference sequence). The CDR3 protein is CSAFDNPLAKNIQYF. The CDR3 DNA reads TGCAGTGCCTTTGACAACCCGCTAGCCAAAAACATTCAGTACTTC.

This clonotype was seen only a few times. The chain is built from TRBV12-3 or TRBV12-4 and TRBJ2-7, with 7 bases aligning to TRBD1. The CDR3 spans 15 residues. V was pared by 6 bases and J by 0 bases, with 8 bases of the junction left unmatched. The CDR3 sequence is CASRTGPPSSYEQYF. The CDR3 DNA reads TGTGCCAGCAGGACAGGGCCCCCGAGCTCCTACGAGCAGTACTTC.

In its sample, this clonotype ranks as medium-sized. The chain links TRBV30 to TRBJ1-1, with a weak D call TRBD1 (6 bases). The CDR3 is 12 residues long. Germline CDR1 and CDR2: GTSNPN and SVGIG (reference sequence). V lost 4 bases and J 7 bases, leaving 13 bases between the germline ends. DNA of the CDR3: TGTGCCTGGAAAACACAGGGACTTGAAGCTTTCTTT. Its translation: CAWKTQGLEAFF.

This clonotype was counted ten times or more. Here the CDR3 DNA reads TGCGCCAGCAGTCCTACTCCGGGACACTACTACACCTTC. It codes for CASSPTPGHYYTF. The chain is built from TRBV4-3 and TRBJ1-2, with a possible D match to TRBD1 (6 bases). The CDR3 length is 13 residues. Germline CDR1 reads LGHNA; CDR2 reads YSLEER. V dropped 6 bases and J dropped 10 bases, with 18 bases sitting between them.

The table lists this clonotype with many counts. This sequence joins TRBV4-2 and TRBJ2-5; 7 nucleotides line up with TRBD1. The junction had 5 bases not matched to a gene; V was cut back by 5 bases and J by 2 bases. The germline V gene encodes CDR1 LGHNA and CDR2 YNFKEQ. CDR3 length: 14 amino acids. This CDR3 is CASSSRQGQETQYF. In DNA, the CDR3 is TGTGCCAGCAGCAGTCGACAGGGACAAGAGACCCAGTACTTC.

This clonotype was counted many times. This rearrangement joins TRBV5-7 to TRBJ2-7; D possibly uses TRBD1 or TRBD2 (6 bases each). TRBV5-7 is an ORF, with its function uncertain. V shed 4 bases and J shed 4 bases, with 15 bases lying between them. CDR3 length: 14 residues. In DNA form, the CDR3 reads TGTGCCAGCAGCCGAGGGGGGACCCCTTACGAGCAGTACTTC. Its translation is CASSRGGTPYEQYF.

This clonotype was recorded many times. The chain combines TRBV7-9 with TRBJ1-1, with 7 positions matching TRBD1. This CDR3 region has 15 residues. Germline V gene lookup returns CDR1 SEHNR and CDR2 FQNEAQ (reference sequence). J was trimmed by 3 bases and V by 2 bases; bases with no gene match: 6. The CDR3, as DNA: TGTGCCAGCAGCTTAACAGACAGGGCAGACACTGAAGCTTTCTTT. Translated: CASSLTDRADTEAFF.

This clonotype occurred many times. The chain has TRBV9 and TRBJ2-7, with a weak D call TRBD1 (5 bases). Trimming removed 3 bases at V and 4 bases at J, with 5 bases between. The length of the CDR3 is 11 residues. CDR1 is SGDLS, CDR2 YYNGEE, per germline. In DNA, the CDR3 is TGTGCCAGCAGCGAGGGGTACGAGCAGTACTTC. This sequence encodes CASSEGYEQYF.

This clonotype was seen at least ten times. This chain connects TRBV7-9 to TRBJ2-7; D perhaps matches TRBD1 (6 bases). V dropped 1 base and J dropped 5 bases, with 12 bases sitting between them. The CDR3 has 14 amino acids. Germline CDR1 is SEHNR and CDR2 is FQNEAQ (reference sequence). DNA of the CDR3: TGTGCCAGCAGCTTAGGACAGGAATTAGACGAGCAGTACTTC. Encoded protein: CASSLGQELDEQYF.

Ten or more counts support this clonotype. The rearrangement uses TRBV27 and TRBJ2-4; maybe TRBD2 (6 bases). The CDR3 spans 15 residues. Germline lookup yields CDR1 MNHEY and CDR2 SMNVEV (reference sequence). Trimming cost V 6 bases and J 1 base, with 13 bases left between them. The CDR3 here is CASSPEGWAKNIQYF. The CDR3 region has the DNA TGTGCCAGCAGCCCGGAGGGGTGGGCCAAAAACATTCAGTACTTC.

This clonotype was detected many times. The rearrangement joins TRBV7-9 to TRBJ2-3; D ambiguous. Germline V gene lookup returns CDR1 SEHNR and CDR2 FQNEAQ (reference sequence). The CDR3 has 15 residues. Trimming left V 3 bases short and J 2 bases short, with 12 bases between. CDR3 protein: CASSFLTVDTDTQYF. In DNA, the CDR3 is TGTGCCAGCAGCTTCTTGACGGTGGACACAGATACGCAGTATTTT.

Many counts were recorded for this clonotype. The J gene is TRBJ1-2, the V gene TRBV4-3, with D unresolved. The CDR3 consists of 16 residues. Trimming took 0 bases from V and 5 from J, leaving 16 bases between them. CDR1 is LGHNA and CDR2 is YSLEER in the germline V gene. CDR3 in DNA: TGCGCCAGCAGCCAAGATGAGGGATCCGTACCGTATGGCTACACCTTC. This codes for CASSQDEGSVPYGYTF.

This clonotype was detected only a few times. The V gene is TRBV30, the J gene TRBJ1-5, with D hard to call. Germline V lookup: CDR1 GTSNPN, CDR2 SVGIG (reference sequence). The CDR3 runs 15 residues. V lost 2 bases to trimming and J lost 4 bases, with 15 bases between them. The chain's CDR3 is CAWSPPYEGNQPQHF. The CDR3 bases are TGTGCCTGGAGTCCCCCTTACGAGGGAAATCAGCCCCAGCATTTT.

This clonotype occurred many times. The chain uses TRBV12-3 or TRBV12-4 and TRBJ2-5, with D unresolved. V dropped 4 bases and J dropped 5 bases, with 17 bases sitting between them. This CDR3 spans 15 amino acids. CDR3 residues: CASSSPSWVGETQYF. In nucleotides, the CDR3 is TGTGCCAGCAGTTCCCCCAGTTGGGTCGGGGAGACCCAGTACTTC.

This clonotype was detected many times. CDR3 amino acids: CSVGGGTEAFF. In DNA, the CDR3 is TGCAGCGTTGGGGGGGGCACTGAAGCTTTCTTT. The rearrangement uses TRBV29-1 and TRBJ1-1, with D maybe TRBD1 (5 bases). This CDR3 spans 11 amino acids. Between the trimmed V and J ends, which lost 4 bases and 4 bases, there was a span of 7 bases. CDR1 and CDR2 (germline): SQVTM, ANQGSEA.

This clonotype was found many times. This sequence joins TRBV12-3 or TRBV12-4 and TRBJ1-6, with D maybe TRBD1 (6 bases). V lost 7 bases to trimming and J lost 0 bases, with 10 bases between them. CDR3 length: 15 amino acids. The CDR3 region is CASTGGRSYNSPLHF. In DNA form, the CDR3 reads TGTGCCAGCACGGGGGGCCGCTCCTATAATTCACCCCTCCACTTT.

This clonotype has a count of ten or more. The rearrangement links TRBV4-3 to TRBJ1-1, with D maybe TRBD1 (5 bases). The CDR3 extends over 13 amino acids. Germline V CDR1 and CDR2: LGHNA, YSLEER. Trimming removed 0 bases at V and 5 bases at J, with 7 bases between. CDR3 sequence (DNA): TGCGCCAGCAGCCAAGATCGGGGGACTGAAGCTTTCTTT. Translating gives CASSQDRGTEAFF.

By share, this clonotype ranks as medium-sized (0.01 to 0.1%). The genes are TRBV7-9 and TRBJ2-5; TRBD1 aligns across 7 bases. Germline trimming cut 3 bases from V and 5 bases from J; bases unmatched to any gene: 12. Germline V gene lookup returns CDR1 SEHNR and CDR2 FQNEAQ (reference sequence). The CDR3 is made up of 16 amino acids. CDR3 residues: CASSLSVQGVAETQYF. DNA for the CDR3: TGTGCCAGCAGCTTGAGCGTGCAGGGGGTGGCGGAGACCCAGTACTTC. Drawing the rest from reference TRBV7-9 and TRBJ2-5, the complete variable domain is DTGVSQNPRHKITKRGQNVTFRCDPISEHNRLYWYRQTLGQGPEFLTYFQNEAQLEKSRLLSDRFSAERPKGSFSTLEIQRTEQGDSAMYLCASSLSVQGVAETQYFGPGTRLLVL.

A few counts support this clonotype. The chain has TRBV6-1 and TRBJ1-1; 10 nucleotides agree with TRBD1. Germline V gene sequence: CDR1 MNHNS, CDR2 SASEGT. The ends lost 2 bases at V and 3 bases at J; junction bases unmatched: 12. CDR3 length equals 18 residues. CDR3 amino acids: CASSEFPGQGPTHTEAFF. CDR3 DNA: TGTGCCAGCAGTGAATTCCCGGGACAGGGGCCGACCCACACTGAAGCTTTCTTT.

This clonotype showed up many times. V is TRBV20-1 and J is TRBJ2-3; a weak D match, TRBD1 (6 bases). The CDR3 sequence is 15 residues long. V was trimmed by 6 bases and J by 4 bases, leaving 20 bases between them. In germline, CDR1 is DFQATT, CDR2 SNEGSKA (reference sequence). The CDR3 spells CSAIGDTLIPDTQYF. The CDR3 DNA sequence: TGCAGTGCAATCGGGGACACTTTAATCCCAGATACGCAGTATTTT.

This clonotype showed up just a few times. The chain links TRBV7-8 to TRBJ2-7; D unclear. From germline, CDR1 is SGHVS and CDR2 FQNEAQ. CDR3 size: 12 residues. The germline V and J ends were trimmed by 1 base and 5 bases, with 6 bases remaining between them. The CDR3 nucleotides read TGTGCCAGCAGCTTAGGGAAGCACGAGCAGTACTTC. Protein: CASSLGKHEQYF.

This clonotype occurred many times. The J gene is TRBJ2-7, the V gene TRBV4-3; weak D call: TRBD2 (6 bases). The germline V gene has CDR1 LGHNA and CDR2 YSLEER. Trimming shortened V by 3 bases and J by 6 bases, and 9 bases separated the two germline ends. There are 12 residues in the CDR3. The CDR3 is CASSHVGGEQYF. The CDR3 coding sequence is TGCGCCAGCAGCCACGTGGGGGGCGAGCAGTACTTC.